This TCR beta chain came from a study of T-cell memory formation after mild COVID-19. In the study overall: In these data, TCR clusters were largely donor specific.

The TCR alpha and TCR beta cDNA libraries, bearing sample barcodes and UMIs, were generated by 5'RACE using constant-segment primers. Each CDR3 protein gets one entry after TCRdb re-called the 5' RACE reads with MiXCR. Counted here are approximately 560,000 distinct CDR3 sequences, 17% occurring once; the ten biggest clones make up just over 8%. This clonotype was detected only once. What it binds is unknown. This CDR3 region has 14 residues. Germline values: CDR1 SGHAT, CDR2 FQNNGV. The V and J ends lost 0 bases and 1 base respectively, with 7 bases between them. General study findings and limits: Contracting clones localized mainly to CM and EM when CD4+ and mainly to EMRA when CD8+. Contracting clones from day 15 to 85 showed balanced CD4/CD8; later expanders favored CD4+.

The sequence was collected from an adult woman who had mild COVID-19 (a few samples of this study predate the infection). Cell type and time point are not known. Source material: PBMCs or a T cell subset sorted from them (not recorded which). The rearrangement links TRBV11-2 to TRBJ2-7; a weak D match, TRBD2 (6 bases). The CDR3 spells CASSLELASYEQYF. For the CDR3, the DNA is TGTGCCAGCAGCTTAGAGCTAGCGTCCTACGAGCAGTACTTC.